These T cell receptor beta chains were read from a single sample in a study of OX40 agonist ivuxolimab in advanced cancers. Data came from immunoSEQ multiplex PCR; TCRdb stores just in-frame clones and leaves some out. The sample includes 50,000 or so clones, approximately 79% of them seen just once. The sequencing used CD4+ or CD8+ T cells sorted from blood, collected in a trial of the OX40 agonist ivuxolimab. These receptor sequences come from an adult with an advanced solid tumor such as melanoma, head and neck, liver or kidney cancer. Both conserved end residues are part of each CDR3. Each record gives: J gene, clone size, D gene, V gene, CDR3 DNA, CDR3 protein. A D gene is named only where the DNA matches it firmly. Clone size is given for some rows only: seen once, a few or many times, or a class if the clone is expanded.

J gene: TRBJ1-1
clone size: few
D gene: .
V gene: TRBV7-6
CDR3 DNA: TGTGCCAGCAGCTTAGCGATGGGGAACACTGAAGCTTTCTTT
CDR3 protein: CASSLAMGNTEAFF

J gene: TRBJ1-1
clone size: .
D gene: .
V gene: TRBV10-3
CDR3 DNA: TGTGCCACCGCGATTCAGGGTCTGACTGAAGCTTTCTTT
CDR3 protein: CATAIQGLTEAFF

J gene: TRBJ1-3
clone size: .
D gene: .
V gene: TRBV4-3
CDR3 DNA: TGCGCCAGCAGCCAAGATTATCAGGGGCTCTCTGGAAACACCATATATTTT
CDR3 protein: CASSQDYQGLSGNTIYF

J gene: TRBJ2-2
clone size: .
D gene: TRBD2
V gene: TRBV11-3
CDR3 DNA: TGTGCCAGCAGCCAAGGCGGGGGGGAGCCGAACACCGGGGAGCTGTTTTTT
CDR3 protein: CASSQGGGEPNTGELFF

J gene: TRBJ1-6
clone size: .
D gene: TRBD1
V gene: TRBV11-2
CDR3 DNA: TGTGCCAGCAGCTTAGTAGGGGACAGGGTTAATTCACCCCTCCACTTT
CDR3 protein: CASSLVGDRVNSPLHF

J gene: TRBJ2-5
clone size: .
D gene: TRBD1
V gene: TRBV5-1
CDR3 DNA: TGCGCCAGCAGCTTGGGGGGACAGGGGAGAGAGACCCAGTACTTC
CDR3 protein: CASSLGGQGRETQYF

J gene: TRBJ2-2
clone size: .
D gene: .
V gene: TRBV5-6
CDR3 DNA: TGTGCCAGCAGTTGGGCTAGCACCGGGGAGCTGTTTTTT
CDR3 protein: CASSWASTGELFF

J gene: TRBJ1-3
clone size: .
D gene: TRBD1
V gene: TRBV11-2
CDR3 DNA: TGTGCCAGCAGCCTCAGACAGGGGAGAAACACCATATATTTT
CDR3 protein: CASSLRQGRNTIYF

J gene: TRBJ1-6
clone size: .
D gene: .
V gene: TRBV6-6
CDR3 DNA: TGTGCCAGCAGTTACCCGCCAGGCGGTCTTAATTCACCCCTCCACTTT
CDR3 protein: CASSYPPGGLNSPLHF

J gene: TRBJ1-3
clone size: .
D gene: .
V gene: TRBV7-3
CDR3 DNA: TGTGCCAGCAGCCCACGCGGGGGGTTAGGAAACACCATATATTTT
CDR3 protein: CASSPRGGLGNTIYF

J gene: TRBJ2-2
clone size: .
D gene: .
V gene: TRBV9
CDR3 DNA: TGTGCCAGCAGCGCACCAGGGCCCACCGGGGAGCTGTTTTTT
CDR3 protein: CASSAPGPTGELFF

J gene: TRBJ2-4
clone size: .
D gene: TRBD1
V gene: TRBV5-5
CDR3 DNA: TGTGCCAGCAGCTTGGGGGACAGTAAAAACATTCAGTACTTC
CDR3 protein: CASSLGDSKNIQYF

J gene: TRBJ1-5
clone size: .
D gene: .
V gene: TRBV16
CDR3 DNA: TGTGCCAGCAGCCAACTGGACAGCTCAAATCAGCCCCAGCATTTT
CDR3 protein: CASSQLDSSNQPQHF

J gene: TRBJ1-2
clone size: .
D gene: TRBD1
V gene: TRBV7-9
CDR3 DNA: TGTGCCAGCAGCGCAGGGACAGGGGAATATGGCTACACCTTC
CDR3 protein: CASSAGTGEYGYTF

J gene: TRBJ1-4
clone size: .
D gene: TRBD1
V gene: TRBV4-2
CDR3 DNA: TGTGCCAGCAGCCCGGGACAGGGAAATGAAAAACTGTTTTTT
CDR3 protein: CASSPGQGNEKLFF

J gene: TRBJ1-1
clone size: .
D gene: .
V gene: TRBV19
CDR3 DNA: TGTGCCAGTAGCCCAGCCGCGATGAACACTGAAGCTTTCTTT
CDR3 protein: CASSPAAMNTEAFF

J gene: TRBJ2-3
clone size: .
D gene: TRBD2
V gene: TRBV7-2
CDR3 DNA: TGTGCCAGCAGCTTAGGCCCTAGCGGGAGGGCCAGGAAGGCAGATACGCAGTATTTT
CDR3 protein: CASSLGPSGRARKADTQYF

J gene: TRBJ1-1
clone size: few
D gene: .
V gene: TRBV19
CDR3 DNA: TGTGCCAGTAACACCGTCGGGGTACGTGGCGAAGCTTTCTTT
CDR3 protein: CASNTVGVRGEAFF

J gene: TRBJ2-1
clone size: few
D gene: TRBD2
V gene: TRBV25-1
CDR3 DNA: TGTGCCAGCAGCGGACTAGCGGGTTACAATGAGCAGTTCTTC
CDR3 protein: CASSGLAGYNEQFF

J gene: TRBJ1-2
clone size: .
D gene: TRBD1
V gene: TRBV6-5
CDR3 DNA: TGTGCCAGCAGAGGGACAGGGGGTGTGCGGTATGGCTACACCTTC
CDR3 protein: CASRGTGGVRYGYTF

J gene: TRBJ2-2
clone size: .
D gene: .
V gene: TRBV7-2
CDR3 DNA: TGTGCCAGCAGCTTAGCGGGGCCCGGGGAGCTGTTTTTT
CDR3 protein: CASSLAGPGELFF

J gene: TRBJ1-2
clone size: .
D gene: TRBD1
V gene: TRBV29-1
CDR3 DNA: TGCAGCGTTGTAGAGGGGGCTGGGGGCTACACCTTC
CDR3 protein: CSVVEGAGGYTF

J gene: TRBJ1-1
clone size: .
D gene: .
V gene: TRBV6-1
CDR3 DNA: TGTGCCAGCCAACGGGACCGCTTGAACACTGAAGCTTTCTTT
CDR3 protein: CASQRDRLNTEAFF

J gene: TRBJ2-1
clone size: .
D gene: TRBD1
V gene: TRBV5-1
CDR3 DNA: TGCGCCAGCAGCTTGGACAGGGGGTCTGATGAGCAGTTCTTC
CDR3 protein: CASSLDRGSDEQFF

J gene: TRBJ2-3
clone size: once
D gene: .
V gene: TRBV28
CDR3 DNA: TGTGCCAGCTCCCCAACAACTAGGACGCAGTATTTT
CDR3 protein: CASSPTTRTQYF

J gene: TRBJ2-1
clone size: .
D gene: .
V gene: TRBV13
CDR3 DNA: TGTGCCAGCAGCCCCCAGGGCCCCCGGTACAATGAGCAGTTCTTC
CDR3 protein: CASSPQGPRYNEQFF

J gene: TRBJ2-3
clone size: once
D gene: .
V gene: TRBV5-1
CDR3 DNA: TGCGCCAGCAGCCCCACCGCGGGTTCCGGCACAGATACGCAGTATTTT
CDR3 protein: CASSPTAGSGTDTQYF

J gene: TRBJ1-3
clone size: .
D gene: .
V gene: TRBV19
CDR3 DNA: TGTGCCAGTTTCCGGACGGCCAACTCTGGAAACACCATATATTTT
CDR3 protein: CASFRTANSGNTIYF

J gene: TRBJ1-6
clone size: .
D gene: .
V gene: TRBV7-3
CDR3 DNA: TGTGCCAGCAGCCACCCAAGATGGGGGGCAGTAAGCTCCTATAATTCACCCCTCCACTTT
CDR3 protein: CASSHPRWGAVSSYNSPLHF

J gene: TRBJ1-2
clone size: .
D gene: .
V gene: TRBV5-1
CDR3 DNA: TGCGCCAGCACCCGAGGGGACCTCGAGAACTATGGCTACACCTTC
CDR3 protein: CASTRGDLENYGYTF

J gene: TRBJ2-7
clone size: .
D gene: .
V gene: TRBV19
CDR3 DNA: TGTGCCAGTACTGGGAACTCCTACGAGCAGTACTTC
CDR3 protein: CASTGNSYEQYF

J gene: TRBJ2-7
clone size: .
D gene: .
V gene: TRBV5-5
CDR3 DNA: TGTGCCAGCAGCGATCCGGGATGGAACGAGCAGTACTTC
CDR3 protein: CASSDPGWNEQYF

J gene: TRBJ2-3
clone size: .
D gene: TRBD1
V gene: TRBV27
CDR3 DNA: TGTGCCAGCCAGGGGGCCCGATCCCCTAGCACAGATACGCAGTATTTT
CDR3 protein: CASQGARSPSTDTQYF

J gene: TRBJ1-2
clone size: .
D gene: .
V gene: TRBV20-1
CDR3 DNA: TGCAGTGCTAGAGTGCAGGGGGGCTACACCTTC
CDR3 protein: CSARVQGGYTF

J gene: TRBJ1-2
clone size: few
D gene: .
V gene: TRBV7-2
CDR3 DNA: TGTGCCAGCAGCTTAGCTTCAGCCTCTTACGGCTACACCTTC
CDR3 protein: CASSLASASYGYTF

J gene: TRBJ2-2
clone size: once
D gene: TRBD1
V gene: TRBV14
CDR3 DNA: TGTGCCAGCAGCCACCGGACAGGGACCGAAGGGACCGGGGAGCTGTTTTTT
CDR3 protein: CASSHRTGTEGTGELFF

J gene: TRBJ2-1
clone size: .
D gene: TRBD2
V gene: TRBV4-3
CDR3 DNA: TGCGCCAGCAGCCAAGTTAGCGGGAGAACGTATGAGCAGTTCTTC
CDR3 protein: CASSQVSGRTYEQFF

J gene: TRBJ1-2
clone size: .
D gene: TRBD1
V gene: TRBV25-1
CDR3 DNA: TGTGCCAGCAGTGAATACGGCAGGGGGAACTATGGCTACACCTTC
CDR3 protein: CASSEYGRGNYGYTF

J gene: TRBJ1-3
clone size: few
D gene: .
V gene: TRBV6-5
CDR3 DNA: TGTGCCAGCAGTTACTCGCAGAGCTCTGGAAACACCATATATTTT
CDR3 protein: CASSYSQSSGNTIYF

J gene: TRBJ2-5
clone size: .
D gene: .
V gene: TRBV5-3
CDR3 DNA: TGTGCCAGAAGCTTGGCGTTACAGACGTACCAAGAGACCCAGTACTTC
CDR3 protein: CARSLALQTYQETQYF

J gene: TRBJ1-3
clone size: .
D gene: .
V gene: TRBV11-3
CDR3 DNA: TGTGCCAGCAGCTTATACGGACTTTCGGAAAACACCATATATTTT
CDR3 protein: CASSLYGLSENTIYF

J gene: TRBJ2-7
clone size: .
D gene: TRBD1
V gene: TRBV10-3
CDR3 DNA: TGTGCCATCAGTATACCGGGACAGCCCTACGAGCAGTACTTC
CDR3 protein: CAISIPGQPYEQYF

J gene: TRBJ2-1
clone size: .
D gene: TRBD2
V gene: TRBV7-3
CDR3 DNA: TGTGCCAGCAGCTTAAACCCGGGACTAGGACTCCACAATGAGCAGTTCTTC
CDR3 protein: CASSLNPGLGLHNEQFF

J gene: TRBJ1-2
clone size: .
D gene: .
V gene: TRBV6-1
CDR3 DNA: TGTGCCAGCAAGCGTCCCGGGCCCACGGAGGGAGGCTACACCTTC
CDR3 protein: CASKRPGPTEGGYTF

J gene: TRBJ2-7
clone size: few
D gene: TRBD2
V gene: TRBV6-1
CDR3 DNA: TGTGCCAGCAGTGAACCATTTACGATAGCGGGGGATGAGCAGTACTTC
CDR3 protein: CASSEPFTIAGDEQYF

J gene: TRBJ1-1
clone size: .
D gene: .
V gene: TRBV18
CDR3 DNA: TGTGCCAGCTCACAAGTAGGGAACACTGAAGCTTTCTTT
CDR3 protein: CASSQVGNTEAFF

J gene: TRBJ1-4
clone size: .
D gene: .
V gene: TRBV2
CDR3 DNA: TGTGCCAGCAGTGAAGGGGAAAAACTGTTTTTT
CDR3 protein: CASSEGEKLFF

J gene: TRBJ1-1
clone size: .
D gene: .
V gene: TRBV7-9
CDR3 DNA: TGTGCCAGCAGCTTATCGGGGAATGAGTTGTGGGACACTGAAGCTTTCTTT
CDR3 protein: CASSLSGNELWDTEAFF

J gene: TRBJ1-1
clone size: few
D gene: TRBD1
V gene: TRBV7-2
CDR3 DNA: TGTGCCAGCAGCTTAGCGCGCGTAAAGGGGGCGGCTTTCTTT
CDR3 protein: CASSLARVKGAAFF